Described below is a single TCR beta chain sequence and its context. The antigen it binds to is not known. There are no base qualities to consult, and no much larger clone falls within one base. This entry belongs to a study of Graves' ophthalmopathy and Graves' hyperthyroidism (dated by TCRdb to about 2018). Context from the whole study: Peripheral blood was collected before any treatment was given, at the time of initial diagnosis. The study used TCR beta repertoire signatures to distinguish Graves' ophthalmopathy from Graves' hyperthyroidism and to predict progression to ophthalmopathy. In total, 120 to 150 blood samples were TCR-sequenced: 40 to 45 ophthalmopathy, some 72 hyperthyroidism and around 17 hyperthyroidism-to-ophthalmopathy patients. To explore V-J signatures distinguishing ophthalmopathy from hyperthyroidism, a discovery set of under 110 patients (fewer than 45 ophthalmopathy, over 55 stable hyperthyroidism) was enrolled. An independent validation cohort was composed of some 18 hyperthyroidism patients and around 16 patients who later progressed from hyperthyroidism to ophthalmopathy. In more than five hyperthyroidism patients, the T-cell repertoires found in thyroid tissue were compared with those found in blood. Following sampling, methimazole starting at 30 mg daily was administered to hyperthyroidism patients, and high-dose intravenous methylprednisolone was administered to ophthalmopathy patients. The approximately 97 discovery patients were randomly divided into training and test sets at a 7:3 ratio.

For repertoire sequencing, the TCR beta CDR3 regions were amplified from RNA transcripts. The first round was an RT-PCR using HTBI primers with the Qiagen OneStep RT-PCR kit, and this first round was followed by a second-round multiplex PCR, then size selection and purification. Libraries were sequenced paired-end with 100 bp reads on an Illumina HiSeq2000. From the authors' description of their analysis: SOAPnuke was used to process the reads, throwing out any read that had adapters, had uncalled bases, had a mean Phred below 15, or lacked an exact constant-primer or identifier match. High-quality paired reads were merged with COPE v1.2.5. Unique nucleotide sequences were defined as clonotypes and aligned to IMGT TRB V, D and J references using MiTCR v1.1. The analysis was limited to V-J combinations with a frequency above 0.0001, which together covered 99.2% of the repertoires. For each V-J combination, a TCR clonal expansion and chaos score was defined as F50 clonal expansion divided by the chaos observed in the TCRdist matrix. Welch's t-statistics and random forest were used to reduce features to about a dozen V-J combinations, which were fed into a naive Bayes classifier. The similarity between thyroid and blood repertoires was quantified using the Morisita-Horn index. TCRdb itself trimmed the public reads at Q25 with fastp, ran MiXCR and retained productive beta chains. One record per CDR3 amino acid sequence lists the most common genes and DNA. In this record, the V and J calls reflect TCRdb's handling and not the investigators' own analysis. This sample comprises some 210,000 distinct CDR3 sequences, under 30% of them detected only once. The biggest ten clones account for approximately 8.2% of the sample.

The full study reports these points: Sample size was not predetermined statistically, and investigators were not blinded to group allocation. In cross-validation, the 13-signature model distinguished ophthalmopathy from stable hyperthyroidism with nearly 90% sensitivity and around 81% specificity, and in the test set the corresponding values were roughly 78% and 74%. Most of the expanded thyroid clonotypes with a frequency above 0.001 were also detected in blood, and it was suggested that the thyroid immune response may be reflected by blood repertoires. In validation, the model predicted ophthalmopathy progression with about 71% sensitivity and roughly 78% specificity; around twelve predicted patients were CT-confirmed with GO in a median of around 6.5 months.

V and J lose 4 bases and 2 bases, and a span of 12 bases separates them. The CDR3 runs 13 amino acids, cysteine and phenylalanine included. Of the read, only the CDR3 DNA is kept; its 39 bases are in frame from base 1. CDR1 SQVTM and CDR2 ANQGSEA were looked up in the germline V gene. The ophthalmopathy patients had moderately to severely active disease, with a Clinical Activity Score of 3 or higher, a NOSPECS grade of 4 or higher, and a disease duration of less than 3 months. Patients were excluded if they had other autoimmune diseases, uncontrolled infections, pregnancy or lactation. Diagnosis was based on clinical symptoms, serum thyroxine, TRAb, thyroid ultrasound and orbital computed tomography. PBMCs were isolated from about 9 ml of fresh peripheral blood by Ficoll-Paque density gradient centrifugation. Total RNA was extracted using Trizol reagent, and RNA quality was checked on an Agilent 2100 Bioanalyzer.

The chain links TRBV29-1 with TRBJ2-7; the D gene cannot be resolved beyond TRBD1 or TRBD2, each matching 5 bases. The sequenced material came from peripheral blood. The TCR was taken from a man in his forties or fifties with Graves' ophthalmopathy. Donor details come from another sample of the same person, matched by shared clones. The CDR3 region has the sequence CSVARDPTYEQYF. The DNA sequence is as follows: TGCAGCGTTGCCCGGGACCCTACCTACGAGCAGTACTTC.